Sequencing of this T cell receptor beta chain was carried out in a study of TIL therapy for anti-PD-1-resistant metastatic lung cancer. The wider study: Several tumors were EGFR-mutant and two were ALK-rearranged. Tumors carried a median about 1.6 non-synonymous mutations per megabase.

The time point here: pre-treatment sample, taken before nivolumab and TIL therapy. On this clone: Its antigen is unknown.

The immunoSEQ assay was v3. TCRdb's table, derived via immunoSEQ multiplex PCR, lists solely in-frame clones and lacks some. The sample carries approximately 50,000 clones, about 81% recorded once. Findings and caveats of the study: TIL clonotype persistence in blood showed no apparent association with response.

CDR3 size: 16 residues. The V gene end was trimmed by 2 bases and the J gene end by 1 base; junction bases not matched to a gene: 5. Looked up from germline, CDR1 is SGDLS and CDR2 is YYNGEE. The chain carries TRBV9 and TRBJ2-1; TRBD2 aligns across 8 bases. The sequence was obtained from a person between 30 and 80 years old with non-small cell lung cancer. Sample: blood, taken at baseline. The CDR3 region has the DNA TGTGCCAGCAGCGTTGCTAGCGGGTATTCCTACAATGAGCAGTTCTTC. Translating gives CASSVASGYSYNEQFF.